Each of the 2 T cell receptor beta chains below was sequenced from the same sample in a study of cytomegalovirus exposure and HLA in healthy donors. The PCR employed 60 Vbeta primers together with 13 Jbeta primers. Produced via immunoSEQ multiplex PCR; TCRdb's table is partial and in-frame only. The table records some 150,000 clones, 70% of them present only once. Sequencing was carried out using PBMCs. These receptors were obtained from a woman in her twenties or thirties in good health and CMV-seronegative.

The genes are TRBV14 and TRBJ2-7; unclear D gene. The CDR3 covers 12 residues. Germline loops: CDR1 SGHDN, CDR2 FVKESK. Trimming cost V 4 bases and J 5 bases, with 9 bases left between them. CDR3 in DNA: TGTGCCAGCAGCCCTCGACGGGACGAGCAGTACTTC. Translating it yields CASSPRRDEQYF.

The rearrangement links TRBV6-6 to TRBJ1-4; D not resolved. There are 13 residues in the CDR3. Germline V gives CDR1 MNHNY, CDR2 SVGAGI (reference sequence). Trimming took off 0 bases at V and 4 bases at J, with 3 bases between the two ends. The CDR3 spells CASSYSSNEKLFF. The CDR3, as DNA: TGTGCCAGCAGTTACTCGAGTAATGAAAAACTGTTTTTT.